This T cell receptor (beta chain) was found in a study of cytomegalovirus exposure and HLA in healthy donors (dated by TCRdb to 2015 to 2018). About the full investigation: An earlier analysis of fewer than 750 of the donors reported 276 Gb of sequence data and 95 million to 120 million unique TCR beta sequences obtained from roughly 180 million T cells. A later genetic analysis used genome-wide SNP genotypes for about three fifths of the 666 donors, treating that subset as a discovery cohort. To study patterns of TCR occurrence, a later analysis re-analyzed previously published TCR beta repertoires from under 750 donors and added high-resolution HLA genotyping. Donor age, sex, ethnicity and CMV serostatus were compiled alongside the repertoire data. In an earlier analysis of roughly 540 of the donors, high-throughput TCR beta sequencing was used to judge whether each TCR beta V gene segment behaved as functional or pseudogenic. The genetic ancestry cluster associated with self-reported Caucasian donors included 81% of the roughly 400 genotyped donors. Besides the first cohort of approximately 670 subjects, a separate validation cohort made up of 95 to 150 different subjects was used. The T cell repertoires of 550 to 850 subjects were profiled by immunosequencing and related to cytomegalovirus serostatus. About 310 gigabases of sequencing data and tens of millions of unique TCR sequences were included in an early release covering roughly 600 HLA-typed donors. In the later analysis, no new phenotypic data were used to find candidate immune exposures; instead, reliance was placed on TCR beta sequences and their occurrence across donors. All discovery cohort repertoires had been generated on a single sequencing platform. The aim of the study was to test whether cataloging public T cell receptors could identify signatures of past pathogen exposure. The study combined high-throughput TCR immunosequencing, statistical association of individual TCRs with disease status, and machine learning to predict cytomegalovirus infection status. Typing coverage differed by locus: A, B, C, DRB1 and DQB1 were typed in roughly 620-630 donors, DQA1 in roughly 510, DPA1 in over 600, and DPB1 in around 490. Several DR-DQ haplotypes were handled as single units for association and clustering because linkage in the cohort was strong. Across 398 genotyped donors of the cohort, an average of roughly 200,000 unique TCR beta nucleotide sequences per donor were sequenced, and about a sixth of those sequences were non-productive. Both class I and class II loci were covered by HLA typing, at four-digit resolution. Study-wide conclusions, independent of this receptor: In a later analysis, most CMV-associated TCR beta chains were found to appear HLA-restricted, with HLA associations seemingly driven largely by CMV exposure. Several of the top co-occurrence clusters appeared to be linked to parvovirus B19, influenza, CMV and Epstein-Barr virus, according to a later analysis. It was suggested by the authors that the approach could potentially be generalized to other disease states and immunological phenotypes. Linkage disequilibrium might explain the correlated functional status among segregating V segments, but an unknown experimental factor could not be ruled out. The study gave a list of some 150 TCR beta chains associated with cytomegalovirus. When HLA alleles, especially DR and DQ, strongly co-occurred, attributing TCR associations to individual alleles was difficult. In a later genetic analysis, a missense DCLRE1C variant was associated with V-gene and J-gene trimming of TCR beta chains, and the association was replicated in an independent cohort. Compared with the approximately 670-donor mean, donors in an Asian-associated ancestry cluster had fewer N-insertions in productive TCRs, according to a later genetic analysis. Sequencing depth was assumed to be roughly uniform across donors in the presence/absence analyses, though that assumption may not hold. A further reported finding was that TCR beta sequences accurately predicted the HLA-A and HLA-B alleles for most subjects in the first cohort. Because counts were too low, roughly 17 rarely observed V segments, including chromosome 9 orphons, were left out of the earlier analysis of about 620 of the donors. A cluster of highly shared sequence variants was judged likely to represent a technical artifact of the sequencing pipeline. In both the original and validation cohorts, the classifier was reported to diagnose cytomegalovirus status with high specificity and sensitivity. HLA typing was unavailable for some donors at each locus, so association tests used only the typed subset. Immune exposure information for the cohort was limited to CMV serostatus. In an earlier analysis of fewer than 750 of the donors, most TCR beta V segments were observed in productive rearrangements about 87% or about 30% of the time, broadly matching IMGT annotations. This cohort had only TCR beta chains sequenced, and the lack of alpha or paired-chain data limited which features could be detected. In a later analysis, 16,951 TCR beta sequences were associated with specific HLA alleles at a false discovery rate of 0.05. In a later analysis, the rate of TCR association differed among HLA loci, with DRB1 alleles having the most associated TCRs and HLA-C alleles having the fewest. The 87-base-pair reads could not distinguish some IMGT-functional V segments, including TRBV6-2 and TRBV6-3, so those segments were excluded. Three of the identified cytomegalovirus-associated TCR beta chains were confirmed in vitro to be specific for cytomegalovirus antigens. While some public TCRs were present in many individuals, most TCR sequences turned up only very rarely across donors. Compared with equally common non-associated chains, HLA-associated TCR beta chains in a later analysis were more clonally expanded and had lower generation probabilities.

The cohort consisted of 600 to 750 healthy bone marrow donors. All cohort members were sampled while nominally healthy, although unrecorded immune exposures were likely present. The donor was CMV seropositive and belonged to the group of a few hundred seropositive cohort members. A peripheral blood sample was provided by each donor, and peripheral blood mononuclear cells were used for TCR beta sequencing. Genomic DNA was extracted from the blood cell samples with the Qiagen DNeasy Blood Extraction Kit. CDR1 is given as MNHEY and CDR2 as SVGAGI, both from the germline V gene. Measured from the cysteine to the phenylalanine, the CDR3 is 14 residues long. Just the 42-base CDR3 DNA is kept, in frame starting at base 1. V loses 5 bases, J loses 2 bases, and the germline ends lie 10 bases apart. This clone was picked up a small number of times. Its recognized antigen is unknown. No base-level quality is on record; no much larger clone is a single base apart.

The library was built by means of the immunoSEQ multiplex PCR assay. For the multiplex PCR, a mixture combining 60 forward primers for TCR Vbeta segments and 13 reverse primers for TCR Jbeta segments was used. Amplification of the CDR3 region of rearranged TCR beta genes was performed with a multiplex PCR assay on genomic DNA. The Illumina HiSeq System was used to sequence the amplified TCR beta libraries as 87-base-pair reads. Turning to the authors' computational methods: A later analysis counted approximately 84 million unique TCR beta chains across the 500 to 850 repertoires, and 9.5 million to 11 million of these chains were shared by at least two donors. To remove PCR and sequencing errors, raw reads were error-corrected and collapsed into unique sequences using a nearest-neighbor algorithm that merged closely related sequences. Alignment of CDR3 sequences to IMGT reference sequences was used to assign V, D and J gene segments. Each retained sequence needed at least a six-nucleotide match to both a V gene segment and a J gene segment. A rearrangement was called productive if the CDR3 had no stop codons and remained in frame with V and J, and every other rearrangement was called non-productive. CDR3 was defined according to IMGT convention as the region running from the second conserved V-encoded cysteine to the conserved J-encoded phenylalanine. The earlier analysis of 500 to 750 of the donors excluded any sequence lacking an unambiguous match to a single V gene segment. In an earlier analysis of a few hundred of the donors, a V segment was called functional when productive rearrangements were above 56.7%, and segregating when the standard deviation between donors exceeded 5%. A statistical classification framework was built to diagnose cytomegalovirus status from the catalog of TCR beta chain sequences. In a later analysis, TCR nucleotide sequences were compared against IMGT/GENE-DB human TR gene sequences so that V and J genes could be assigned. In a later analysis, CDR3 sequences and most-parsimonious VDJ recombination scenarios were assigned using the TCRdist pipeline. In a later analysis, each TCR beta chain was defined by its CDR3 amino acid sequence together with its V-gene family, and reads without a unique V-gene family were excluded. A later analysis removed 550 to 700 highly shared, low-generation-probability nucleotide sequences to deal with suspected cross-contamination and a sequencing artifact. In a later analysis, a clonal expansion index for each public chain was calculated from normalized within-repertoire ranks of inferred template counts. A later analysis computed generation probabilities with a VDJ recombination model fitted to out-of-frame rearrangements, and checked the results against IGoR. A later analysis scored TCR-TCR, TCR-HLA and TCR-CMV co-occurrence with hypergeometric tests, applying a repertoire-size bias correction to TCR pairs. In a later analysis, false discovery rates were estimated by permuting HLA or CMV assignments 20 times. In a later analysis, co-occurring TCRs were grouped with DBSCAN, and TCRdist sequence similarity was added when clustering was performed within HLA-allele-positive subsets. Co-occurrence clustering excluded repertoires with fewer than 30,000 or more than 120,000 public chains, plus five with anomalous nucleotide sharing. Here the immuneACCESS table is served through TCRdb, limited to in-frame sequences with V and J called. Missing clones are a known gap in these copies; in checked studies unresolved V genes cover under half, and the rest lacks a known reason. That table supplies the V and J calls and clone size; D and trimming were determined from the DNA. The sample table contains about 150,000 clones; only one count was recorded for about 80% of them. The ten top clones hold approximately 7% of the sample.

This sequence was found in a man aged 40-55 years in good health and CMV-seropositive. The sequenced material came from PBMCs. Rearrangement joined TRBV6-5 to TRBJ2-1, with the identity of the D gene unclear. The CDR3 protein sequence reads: CASSQYSTYNEQFF. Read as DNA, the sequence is TGTGCCAGCAGTCAATATTCTACCTACAATGAGCAGTTCTTC.